Shown below are 2 T cell receptor beta chains from a single sample sequenced in a study of CD4 T cells in relation to SARS-CoV-2 and coronaviruses. Which antigens these TCRs recognize remains unknown. Repertoires were generated with immunoSEQ multiplex PCR, while TCRdb's copy carries only in-frame clones and drops some. The sample contains about 24,000 clones, roughly 73% of which appear only once. CD4+ T cells from unexposed donors were obtained before the COVID-19 pandemic (2011-2018). Isolation of CD4+ T cells took place after about eleven days in culture. The specimen was CD4+ T cells from PBMCs, cultured in vitro. The receptors come from a human donor in good health.

The genes are TRBV7-2 and TRBJ1-1; no reliable D call. Looked up from germline, CDR1 is SGHTA and CDR2 is FQGNSA. The V and J ends lost 2 bases and 3 bases respectively, with 10 bases between them. This CDR3 has 14 amino acids. CDR3 nucleotides: TGTGCCAGCAGCTTAATAGGGTACGACACTGAAGCTTTCTTT. This gives the protein CASSLIGYDTEAFF.

This chain uses TRBV23-1 with TRBJ1-6; tentative D call: TRBD1 (5 bases). TRBV23-1 is reported as an ORF; its role is uncertain. There are 16 residues in the CDR3. Trimming pared 4 bases from V and 8 bases from J, leaving 18 bases between. CDR3 sequence (DNA): TGCGCCAGCAGTCGCCAGACAGAATCTGAAGATTCACCCCTCCACTTT. This encodes CASSRQTESEDSPLHF.